A single T cell receptor (beta chain) is shown here with its context. Irradiated, violet-dye-labeled stimulators (around 200,000) were plated alongside around 200,000 CFSE-labeled responders. After the reaction, the investigators sorted the proliferating CFSE-low CD3+CD4+ and CD3+CD8+ responders. This sample stems from a study of graft-versus-host responses after intestinal transplantation. As for the study in general: Recipients got multivisceral, liver-intestinal, or isolated intestinal transplants.

Whole-study findings and limits: Association was observed between peak circulating GvH clone levels and early post-transplant HvG declines.

CDR3 length: 14 amino acids. CDR1 and CDR2 (germline): LNHDA, SQIVND (reference sequence). V lost 5 bases and J lost 4, with 12 bases in between. Method: immunoSEQ multiplex PCR; TCRdb's copy keeps in-frame clones and lacks some. The top ten clones hold roughly 1.7% of a sample with about 22,000 clones, 35% to 50% of them seen once. Sequences were derived from alloreactive CD8+ T cells from a mixed lymphocyte reaction culture, sampled before intestinal transplant. The subset denotes: CFSE-low proliferating T cells sorted from roughly 6-day pre-transplant mixed lymphocyte reaction (GvH or HvG direction). The origin of this receptor is a human patient who received an intestinal transplant. The V gene is TRBV19, the J gene TRBJ1-3, with D maybe TRBD1 (6 bases). The CDR3 region is CASSLLGAGNTIYF. The CDR3 DNA reads TGTGCCAGTAGTCTCCTGGGGGCCGGAAACACCATATATTTT.